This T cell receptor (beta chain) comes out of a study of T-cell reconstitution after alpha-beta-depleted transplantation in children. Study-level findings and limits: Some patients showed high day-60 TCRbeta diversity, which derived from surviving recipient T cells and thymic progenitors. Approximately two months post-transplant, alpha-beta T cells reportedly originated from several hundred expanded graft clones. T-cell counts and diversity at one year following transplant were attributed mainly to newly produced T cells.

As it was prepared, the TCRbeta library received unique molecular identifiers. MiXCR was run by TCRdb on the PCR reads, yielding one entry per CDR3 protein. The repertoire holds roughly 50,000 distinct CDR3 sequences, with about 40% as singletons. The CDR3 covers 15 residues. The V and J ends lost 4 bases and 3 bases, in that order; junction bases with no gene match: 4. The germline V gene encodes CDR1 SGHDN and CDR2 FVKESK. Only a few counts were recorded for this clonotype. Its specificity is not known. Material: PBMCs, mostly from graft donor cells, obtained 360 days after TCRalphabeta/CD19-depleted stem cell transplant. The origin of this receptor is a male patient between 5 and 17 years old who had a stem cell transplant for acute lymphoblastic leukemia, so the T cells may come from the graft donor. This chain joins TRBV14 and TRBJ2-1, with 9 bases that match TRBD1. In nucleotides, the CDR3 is TGTGCCAGCAGCCCCGGGACAGGGAACTACAATGAGCAGTTCTTC. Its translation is CASSPGTGNYNEQFF.